The TCR beta chain described here comes from a study of control samples from healthy donors and cancer patients (dated by TCRdb to the early 2020s). The library was built by means of the immunoSEQ multiplex PCR assay. In TCRdb, the immuneACCESS table is reduced to in-frame sequences with V and J assigned. These tables do not hold every clone; where another copy was compared, an unresolved V gene accounts for under half, and the others remain unexplained. The sample has approximately 180,000 clones on record, around 94% of them singletons. The top ten hold about 1.4% of the sample. About this clone: Its antigen has not been determined. No much larger clone is present one base from it, and per-base qualities are unavailable.

CDR1 and CDR2, looked up from the germline V gene (reference sequence), are LNHNV and YYDKDF. The V end loses 1 base and the J end loses 0 bases, and a stretch of 12 bases separates them. The CDR3 starts with the cysteine, ends with the phenylalanine, and has 16 residues. The sequence is cut down to CDR3 DNA, 48 bases in frame from base 1. The clonotype was recovered from a woman under 30 in good health. This receptor chain uses TRBV15 and TRBJ1-1; the D gene is not confidently resolved. Input material: blood. The CDR3 protein: CATSRVFQVLNTEAFF. The nucleotide sequence reads as follows: TGTGCCACCAGCAGAGTTTTTCAGGTACTGAACACTGAAGCTTTCTTT.